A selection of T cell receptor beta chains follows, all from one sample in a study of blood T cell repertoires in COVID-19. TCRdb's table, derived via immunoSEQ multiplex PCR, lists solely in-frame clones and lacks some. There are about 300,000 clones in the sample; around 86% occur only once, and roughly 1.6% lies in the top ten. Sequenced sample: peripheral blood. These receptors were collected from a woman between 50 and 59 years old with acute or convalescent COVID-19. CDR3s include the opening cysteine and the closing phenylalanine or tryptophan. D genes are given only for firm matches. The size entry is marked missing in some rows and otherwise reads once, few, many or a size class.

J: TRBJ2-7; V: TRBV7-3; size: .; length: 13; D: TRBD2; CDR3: CASSLEGGYEQYF; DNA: TGTGCCAGCAGCTTAGAGGGAGGGTACGAGCAGTACTTC
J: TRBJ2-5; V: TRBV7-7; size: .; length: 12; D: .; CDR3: CASSPYQETQYF; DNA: TGTGCTAGCAGCCCGTACCAAGAGACCCAGTACTTC
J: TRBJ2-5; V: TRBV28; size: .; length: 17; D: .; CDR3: CASSLSHLRDTQETQYF; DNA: TGTGCCAGCAGTTTATCACACCTCCGGGACACCCAAGAGACCCAGTACTTC
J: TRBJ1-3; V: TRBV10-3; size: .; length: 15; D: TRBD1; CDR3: CAISSRQGAGNTIYF; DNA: TGTGCCATCAGCTCACGACAGGGGGCTGGAAACACCATATATTTT
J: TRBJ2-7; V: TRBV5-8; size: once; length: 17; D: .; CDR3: CASSLVPGEGVSYEQYF; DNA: TGTGCCAGCAGCTTGGTCCCGGGGGAGGGGGTCTCCTACGAGCAGTACTTC
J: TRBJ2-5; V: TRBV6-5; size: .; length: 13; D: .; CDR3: CASSFRQEETQYF; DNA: TGTGCCAGCAGTTTTAGACAGGAAGAGACCCAGTACTTC
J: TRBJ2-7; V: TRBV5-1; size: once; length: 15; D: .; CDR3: CASSPQGQGVSEQYF; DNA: TGCGCCAGCAGCCCCCAGGGGCAGGGCGTAAGTGAGCAGTACTTC
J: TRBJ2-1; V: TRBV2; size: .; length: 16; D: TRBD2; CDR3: CASTKRGAGERRVQFF; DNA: TGTGCCAGCACCAAAAGAGGGGCGGGAGAAAGACGGGTGCAGTTCTTC
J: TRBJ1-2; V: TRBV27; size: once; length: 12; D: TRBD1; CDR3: CASSYRGYGYTF; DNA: TGTGCCAGCAGTTACAGGGGATATGGCTACACCTTC
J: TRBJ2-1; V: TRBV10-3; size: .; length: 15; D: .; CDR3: CAIGARKPEGDEQFF; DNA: TGTGCCATCGGGGCGAGGAAACCGGAGGGAGATGAGCAGTTCTTC
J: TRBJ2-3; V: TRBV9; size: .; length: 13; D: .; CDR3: CASSERGTDTQYF; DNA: TGTGCCAGCAGCGAAAGGGGAACAGATACGCAGTATTTT
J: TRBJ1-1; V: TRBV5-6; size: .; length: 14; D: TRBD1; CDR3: CASSWDRVNTEAFF; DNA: TGTGCCAGCAGCTGGGACAGGGTAAACACTGAAGCTTTCTTT
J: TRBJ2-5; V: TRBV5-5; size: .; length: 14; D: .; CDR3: CASSLRWETETQYF; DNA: TGTGCCAGCAGCTTGAGATGGGAGACAGAGACCCAGTACTTC
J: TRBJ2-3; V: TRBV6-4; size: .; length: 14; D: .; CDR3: CASSAGSFTDTQYF; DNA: TGTGCCAGCAGTGCCGGGTCCTTCACAGATACGCAGTATTTT
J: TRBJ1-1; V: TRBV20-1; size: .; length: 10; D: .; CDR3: CSGGDTEAFF; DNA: TGCAGTGGGGGGGACACTGAAGCTTTCTTT
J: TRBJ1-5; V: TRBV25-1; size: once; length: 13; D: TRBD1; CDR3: CASSAFTGGPQHF; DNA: TGTGCCAGCAGTGCCTTCACAGGGGGGCCCCAGCATTTT
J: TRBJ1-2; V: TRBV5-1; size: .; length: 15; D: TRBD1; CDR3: CASTSGTAGMGGYTF; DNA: TGCGCCAGCACCTCGGGGACAGCCGGGATGGGTGGCTACACCTTC
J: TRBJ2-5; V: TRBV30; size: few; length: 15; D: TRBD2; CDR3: CAWSFGGGSRETQYF; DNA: TGTGCCTGGTCCTTTGGGGGGGGGAGCCGAGAGACCCAGTACTTC
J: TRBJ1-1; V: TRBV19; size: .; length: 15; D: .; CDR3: CASSITGGMNTEAFF; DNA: TGTGCCAGTAGTATAACAGGTGGAATGAACACTGAAGCTTTCTTT
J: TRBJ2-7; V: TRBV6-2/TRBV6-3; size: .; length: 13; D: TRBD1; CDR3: CASSYAGTAEQYF; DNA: TGTGCCAGCAGTTACGCCGGGACAGCCGAGCAGTACTTC
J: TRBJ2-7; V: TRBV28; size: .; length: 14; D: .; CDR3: CASSFGGGAYEQYF; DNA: TGTGCCAGCAGTTTTGGAGGGGGGGCCTACGAGCAGTACTTC
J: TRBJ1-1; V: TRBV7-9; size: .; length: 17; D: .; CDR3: CASSLPSAKNQNTEAFF; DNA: TGTGCCAGCAGCTTACCTTCCGCGAAAAACCAGAACACTGAAGCTTTCTTT
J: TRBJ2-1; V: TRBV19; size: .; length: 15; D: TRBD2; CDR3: CASSRLAGGYNEQFF; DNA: TGTGCCAGTAGTAGGCTAGCGGGAGGTTACAATGAGCAGTTCTTC
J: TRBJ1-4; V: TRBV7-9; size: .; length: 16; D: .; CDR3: CASSLARGRGNEKLFF; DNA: TGTGCCAGCAGCTTAGCGAGGGGCAGGGGTAATGAAAAACTGTTTTTT
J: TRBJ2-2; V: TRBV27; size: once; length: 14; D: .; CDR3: CASTFRPTAGELFF; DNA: TGTGCCAGCACTTTCCGCCCTACGGCCGGGGAGCTGTTTTTT
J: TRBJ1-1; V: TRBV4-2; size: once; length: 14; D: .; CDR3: CASSQRVSFTEAFF; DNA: TGTGCCAGCAGCCAGAGGGTGTCGTTCACTGAAGCTTTCTTT
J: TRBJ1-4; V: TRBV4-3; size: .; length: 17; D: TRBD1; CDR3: CASSQDLWTGEVEKLFF; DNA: TGCGCCAGCAGCCAAGATCTCTGGACAGGGGAGGTTGAAAAACTGTTTTTT
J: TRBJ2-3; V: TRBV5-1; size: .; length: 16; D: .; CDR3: CASSPDGTAGSDTQYF; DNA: TGCGCCAGCAGCCCTGACGGGACAGCGGGCTCAGATACGCAGTATTTT
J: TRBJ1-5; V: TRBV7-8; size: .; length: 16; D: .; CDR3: CASSLGARAGDQPQHF; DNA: TGTGCCAGCAGCTTAGGGGCCAGGGCCGGCGACCAGCCCCAGCATTTT
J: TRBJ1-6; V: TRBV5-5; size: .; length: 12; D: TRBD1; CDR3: CASTPGGSPLHF; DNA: TGTGCCAGCACCCCAGGGGGTTCACCCCTCCACTTT
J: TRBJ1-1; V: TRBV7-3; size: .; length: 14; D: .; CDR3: CASSLRGQYTEAFF; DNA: TGTGCCAGCAGCTTAAGAGGGCAGTACACTGAAGCTTTCTTT
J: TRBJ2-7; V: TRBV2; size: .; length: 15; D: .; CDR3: CASSAAGSGPKGQYF; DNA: TGTGCCAGCAGCGCCGCAGGCAGCGGACCAAAGGGGCAGTACTTC
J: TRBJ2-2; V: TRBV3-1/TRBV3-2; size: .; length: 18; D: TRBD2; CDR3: CASSQRLAGVSNTGELFF; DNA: TGTGCCAGCAGCCAACGACTAGCGGGAGTGTCGAACACCGGGGAGCTGTTTTTT
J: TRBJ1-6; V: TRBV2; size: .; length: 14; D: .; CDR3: CAIQWGEVDSPLHF; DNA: TGTGCCATACAATGGGGGGAGGTCGATTCACCCCTCCACTTT
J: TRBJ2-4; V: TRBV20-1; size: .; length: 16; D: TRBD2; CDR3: CSASNSGRARPNIQYF; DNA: TGCAGTGCTAGTAATAGCGGGAGGGCTCGGCCAAACATTCAGTACTTC
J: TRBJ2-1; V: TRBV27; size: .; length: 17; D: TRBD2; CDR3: CASSDRSAGLVKYEQFF; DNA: TGTGCCAGCAGTGACCGCTCGGCGGGACTAGTAAAGTACGAGCAGTTCTTC
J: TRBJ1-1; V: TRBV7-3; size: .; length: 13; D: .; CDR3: CASSSHLNTEAFF; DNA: TGTGCCAGCAGCTCCCATTTGAACACTGAAGCTTTCTTT
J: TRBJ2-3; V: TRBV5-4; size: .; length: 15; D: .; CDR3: CASSLAKEGADTQYF; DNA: TGTGCCAGCAGCTTGGCCAAGGAAGGGGCGGATACGCAGTATTTT
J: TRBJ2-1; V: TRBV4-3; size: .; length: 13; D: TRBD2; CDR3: CASSLDKTSQQFF; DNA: TGCGCCAGCAGCCTTGACAAGACTAGCCAGCAGTTCTTC
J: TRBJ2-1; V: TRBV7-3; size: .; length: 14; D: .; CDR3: CASSLSAGYNEQFF; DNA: TGTGCCAGCAGCTTATCGGCCGGGTACAATGAGCAGTTCTTC
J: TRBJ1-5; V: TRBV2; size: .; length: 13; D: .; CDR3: CASSDSGNQPQHF; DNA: TGTGCCAGCAGTGATTCAGGGAATCAGCCCCAGCATTTT
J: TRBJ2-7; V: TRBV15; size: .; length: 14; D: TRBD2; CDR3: CATSRELGTSVPYF; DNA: TGTGCCACCAGCCGAGAGTTAGGGACTAGCGTTCCGTACTTC
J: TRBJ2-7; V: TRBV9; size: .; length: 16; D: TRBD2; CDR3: CASSISSGRRASEQYF; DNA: TGTGCCAGCAGCATATCTAGCGGGAGAAGGGCGAGCGAGCAGTACTTC
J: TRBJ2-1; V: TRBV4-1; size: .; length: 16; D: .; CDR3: CASSQDLGNAGREQFF; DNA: TGCGCCAGCAGCCAAGATCTTGGGAATGCGGGCCGGGAGCAGTTCTTC
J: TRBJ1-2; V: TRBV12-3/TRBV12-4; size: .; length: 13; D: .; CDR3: CASRNRESYGYTF; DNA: TGTGCCAGCAGGAACCGGGAGTCTTATGGCTACACCTTC
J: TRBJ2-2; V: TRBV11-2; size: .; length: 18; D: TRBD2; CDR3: CASSFIRLAGKHGGELFF; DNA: TGTGCCAGCAGCTTCATTAGACTAGCGGGAAAGCATGGCGGGGAGCTGTTTTTT